This T cell receptor (beta chain) derives from a study of Tregs in tolerant kidney transplant recipients. At the level of the study: Related graft donors supplied nonmyeloablative bone marrow transplants, and mixed chimerism was transient. Points from the study as a whole: For some patients, primers changed over time, blocking nucleotide-level comparison. Biological reproducibility was not directly addressed in this study. Tolerant patients' donor-specific Tregs expanded beyond overall Tregs, suggesting antigen-driven growth.

Using immunoSEQ multiplex PCR, the repertoire was profiled, and TCRdb retains in-frame clones only, with some absent. Seen here are about 94,000 clones, 90% to 95% observed once, and the top ten hold approximately 0.5%. Note on this clone: Its antigen is not identified.

This TCR was recovered from a human donor who received a combined kidney and bone marrow transplant. The material sequenced was CD4+ T cells from blood, taken before the transplant.

CDR3 bases: TGTGCCAGCAGCTTGGGGAGACCGAACGAGCAGTACTTC. As protein: CASSLGRPNEQYF. This chain joins TRBV5-4 and TRBJ2-7; D is unresolved. V gave up 0 bases and J gave up 5 bases, with 9 bases separating them. The CDR3 runs to 13 residues. Per the germline V gene, CDR1 is SGHNT and CDR2 is YYREEE (reference sequence).